The clone carrying this TCR beta chain was recorded a few times. The antigen remains unidentified. All of the isolated RNA was reverse transcribed, so expressed TCRB transcripts were sequenced. Libraries were prepared by immunoSEQ multiplex PCR; TCRdb keeps only in-frame clonotypes and omits some of them. The data show around 360,000 clones, roughly 12% seen once. This sample is part of a study of beta chain features in type 1 diabetes. V was clipped by 0 bases and J by 5 bases, with 7 bases between them. This CDR3 spans 13 amino acids. Germline lookup yields CDR1 LGHNT and CDR2 FRNRAP. Study observations and caveats: Shortening of TCRB CDR3s, moderate but significant, appeared in all four CD4+ subsets of Type 1 diabetes patients. In type 1 diabetes patients, VDJ junctions had fewer insertions; deletions at these junctions were more frequent.

The sample was naive CD4+ T cells from blood. This clonotype was sampled from a woman aged 18 to 35 with type 1 diabetes. This rearrangement joins TRBV12-5 to TRBJ2-5; weak D call: TRBD2 (5 bases). The CDR3 here is CASGLVRGETQYF. The CDR3 nucleotides read TGTGCTAGTGGTTTGGTACGAGGGGAGACCCAGTACTTC.